The present TCR beta chain was sequenced within a study of blood T cells in healthy people across ages. Overall study results and limits: Measured against age, TCR beta diversity per million T cells decreased in a roughly linear manner.

It was with a sample-barcoded 5' primer and a J-beta primer mix that a second PCR of roughly 7 to 12 cycles was run. TCRdb ran MiXCR on the 5' RACE reads and lists one entry per CDR3 protein. The sample carries about 1.6 million distinct CDR3 sequences, almost 35% recorded once. A word on this clonotype: Its antigen remains unidentified.

The CDR3 is made up of 14 amino acids. The ends were cut back, 4 bases at V and 0 bases at J, with 7 bases in the middle. Germline CDR1 LGHNA, CDR2 YNFKEQ. The sample consisted of blood. This sequence originates from a woman younger than 45 in good health. The rearrangement links TRBV4-2 to TRBJ1-5; D ambiguous. CDR3 in DNA: TGTGCCAGCAGCCCCTGGAGTAGCAATCAGCCCCAGCATTTT. Its translation is CASSPWSSNQPQHF.